The rows below give T cell receptor beta chains drawn from one sample of a study of T cells after yellow fever vaccination. TCRdb reanalysed the 5' RACE reads using MiXCR and keeps one entry per CDR3 protein. The data show around 310,000 distinct CDR3 sequences, more than 3% seen once. Sequences were derived from PBMCs, sampled on the day of the yellow fever booster vaccination. Receptors were obtained from a man between 18 and 35 years old who received the YFV17D yellow fever vaccine. The CDR3 runs from the conserved cysteine through the conserved F or W. The D gene is left open where the match is weak. A clone size is listed for some rows: how often the clone was seen (once, few, many), or a class if it is expanded.

DNA: TGTGCCAGCAGTTTCAGTTACAGGGTTCGGGATGAGCAGTTCTTC
CDR3: CASSFSYRVRDEQFF
size: -
J: TRBJ2-1
D: -
V: TRBV12-3/TRBV12-4

DNA: TGTGCCAGCAGCACCCCGTTTTCCACCGGGGAGCTGTTTTTT
CDR3: CASSTPFSTGELFF
size: few
J: TRBJ2-2
D: -
V: TRBV7-6

DNA: TGTGCCAGCAGCTTTCACGTCAACTCTGGAAACACCATATATTTT
CDR3: CASSFHVNSGNTIYF
size: -
J: TRBJ1-3
D: -
V: TRBV28

DNA: TGTGCCAGCAGCTTAATTGCGGCCAGGAGCTCCTATAATTCACCCCTCCACTTT
CDR3: CASSLIAARSSYNSPLHF
size: few
J: TRBJ1-6
D: -
V: TRBV7-2

DNA: TGCAGTGCTAGAGAGGGGGCCAAAAGCTCCTACGAGCAGTACTTC
CDR3: CSAREGAKSSYEQYF
size: -
J: TRBJ2-7
D: -
V: TRBV20-1

DNA: TGTGCCAGCAGCCAAGGCTGGAACACTGAAGCTTTCTTT
CDR3: CASSQGWNTEAFF
size: many
J: TRBJ1-1
D: -
V: TRBV14

DNA: TGTGCCAGCAGCTTAGACAGGGTTTTCTCACCCCTCCACTTT
CDR3: CASSLDRVFSPLHF
size: many
J: TRBJ1-6
D: -
V: TRBV11-2

DNA: TGTGCCAGCAGTTACAGGGTAGGGGGGGCTGGCTACACCTTC
CDR3: CASSYRVGGAGYTF
size: few
J: TRBJ1-2
D: -
V: TRBV12-3/TRBV12-4

DNA: TGTGCCACCAGGGGATATGGAACAGATACGCAGTATTTT
CDR3: CATRGYGTDTQYF
size: many
J: TRBJ2-3
D: -
V: TRBV7-9

DNA: TGTGCCAGCAGCCAAAGACTACTTTACAATGAGCAGTTCTTC
CDR3: CASSQRLLYNEQFF
size: few
J: TRBJ2-1
D: -
V: TRBV3-1

DNA: TGTGCCAGCAGTTTAGCCCTCGGGGGGCGGGAGACCCAGTACTTC
CDR3: CASSLALGGRETQYF
size: -
J: TRBJ2-5
D: -
V: TRBV12-3/TRBV12-4

DNA: TGTGCCATCAGTGAAACCAGACACAACTCTGGAAACACCATATATTTT
CDR3: CAISETRHNSGNTIYF
size: many
J: TRBJ1-3
D: -
V: TRBV10-3

DNA: TGTGCCAGCAGCTTCTTCTTGGGGCCAACCTACGAGCAGTACTTC
CDR3: CASSFFLGPTYEQYF
size: many
J: TRBJ2-7
D: -
V: TRBV5-6

DNA: TGCAGTGTGTGGGGCTTTTACAATGAGCAGTTCTTC
CDR3: CSVWGFYNEQFF
size: few
J: TRBJ2-1
D: -
V: TRBV20-1

DNA: TGTGCCAGCAGCAAAGACAGGGTGAACACTGAAGCTTTCTTT
CDR3: CASSKDRVNTEAFF
size: many
J: TRBJ1-1
D: -
V: TRBV21-1

DNA: TGTGCCAGCAGCTTAACGGGGGGCACTGAAGCTTTCTTT
CDR3: CASSLTGGTEAFF
size: many
J: TRBJ1-1
D: -
V: TRBV7-2

DNA: TGTGCCAGCAGCTTAACCACTAGCGCCTTGGGGACCGGGGAGCTGTTTTTT
CDR3: CASSLTTSALGTGELFF
size: few
J: TRBJ2-2
D: TRBD2
V: TRBV11-2

DNA: TGTGCTAGTGGTTTGGGTTTGCGGGGGGGCCTGAATGAGCAGTTCTTC
CDR3: CASGLGLRGGLNEQFF
size: few
J: TRBJ2-1
D: TRBD2
V: TRBV12-5

DNA: TGTGCCAGCAGTTTTCGGCAGGGGGTCGTCGGGGAGCTGTTTTTT
CDR3: CASSFRQGVVGELFF
size: few
J: TRBJ2-2
D: TRBD1
V: TRBV12-3/TRBV12-4

DNA: TGTGCCAGCAGCCCGAGGGGGTCAAACACCGGGGAGCTGTTTTTT
CDR3: CASSPRGSNTGELFF
size: few
J: TRBJ2-2
D: -
V: TRBV7-2

DNA: TGTGCCAGCAGTGACATAGCGGTCGAGTTGAATGAGCAGTTCTTC
CDR3: CASSDIAVELNEQFF
size: many
J: TRBJ2-1
D: -
V: TRBV2

DNA: TGTGCCAGCGAGAGAGGGGCGCTGTATTCCTATAATTCACCCCTCCACTTT
CDR3: CASERGALYSYNSPLHF
size: -
J: TRBJ1-6
D: -
V: TRBV7-9

DNA: TGTGCCAGTAGTCTCCGCCGGGGACTACCCGGGGAGCTGTTTTTT
CDR3: CASSLRRGLPGELFF
size: -
J: TRBJ2-2
D: TRBD2
V: TRBV19

DNA: TGTGCCAGTAGTATGACTAACAGGGGGAATGAGCAGTTCTTC
CDR3: CASSMTNRGNEQFF
size: few
J: TRBJ2-1
D: TRBD1
V: TRBV19

DNA: TGTGCCAGCATTAGAGGGAGCTCCTATAATTCACCCCTCCACTTT
CDR3: CASIRGSSYNSPLHF
size: many
J: TRBJ1-6
D: -
V: TRBV7-8

DNA: TGTGCCAGCAGCCGGGACACGAACACCGGGGAGCTGTTTTTT
CDR3: CASSRDTNTGELFF
size: -
J: TRBJ2-2
D: -
V: TRBV4-2

DNA: TGTGCCAGCAGTTATGGACAGGGGAGCTTTCAGCCCCAGCATTTT
CDR3: CASSYGQGSFQPQHF
size: many
J: TRBJ1-5
D: TRBD1
V: TRBV6-6

DNA: TGCAGTGCTAGAGGTCAAGCGGCAGGTCAAGAGACCCAGTACTTC
CDR3: CSARGQAAGQETQYF
size: -
J: TRBJ2-5
D: -
V: TRBV20-1

DNA: TGTGCCAGCAGAGTTATCGACAGGGGGGATTCACCCCTCCACTTT
CDR3: CASRVIDRGDSPLHF
size: few
J: TRBJ1-6
D: TRBD1
V: TRBV12-3/TRBV12-4

DNA: TGCGCCAGCAGCTTGACAGTCTCCCAAGAGACCCAGTACTTC
CDR3: CASSLTVSQETQYF
size: -
J: TRBJ2-5
D: -
V: TRBV5-1

DNA: TGTGCCACAGCCGGGACAAGGTACGAGCAGTACTTC
CDR3: CATAGTRYEQYF
size: -
J: TRBJ2-7
D: -
V: TRBV6-5

DNA: TGTGCCAGCAGCTTAGCGGTCGTTGGGAATTCACCCCTCCACTTT
CDR3: CASSLAVVGNSPLHF
size: few
J: TRBJ1-6
D: -
V: TRBV7-2

DNA: TGTGCCAGCGGCCTTCCGGGACAGGGGTTGGAGAATGAGCAGTTCTTC
CDR3: CASGLPGQGLENEQFF
size: many
J: TRBJ2-1
D: TRBD1
V: TRBV7-9

DNA: TGCAGTGCTAGAGTGTCGGGACGTGGGGACCGTGAGCAGTTCTTC
CDR3: CSARVSGRGDREQFF
size: many
J: TRBJ2-1
D: -
V: TRBV20-1

DNA: TGTGCCAGCAGCTTCTCCCCCGGGGCCGGGGAGCTGTTTTTT
CDR3: CASSFSPGAGELFF
size: many
J: TRBJ2-2
D: -
V: TRBV7-2

DNA: TGCAGTGCTAGAGATCCAGCGGGGGCTTGGGAGACCCAGTACTTC
CDR3: CSARDPAGAWETQYF
size: many
J: TRBJ2-5
D: TRBD2
V: TRBV20-1

DNA: TGTGCCAGCAGCCAGGACCAGAACACCGGGGAGCTGTTTTTT
CDR3: CASSQDQNTGELFF
size: many
J: TRBJ2-2
D: -
V: TRBV3-1

DNA: TGTGCCAGCAGTTTAAGAGGGGGGCTCGGCAATCAGCCCCAGCATTTT
CDR3: CASSLRGGLGNQPQHF
size: many
J: TRBJ1-5
D: -
V: TRBV12-3/TRBV12-4

DNA: TGTGCCAGCAACTCTGGAGGGCGCACAGATACGCAGTATTTT
CDR3: CASNSGGRTDTQYF
size: few
J: TRBJ2-3
D: -
V: TRBV9

DNA: TGTGCCAGTAGTACTTTCTCGGACAGGGGGCGCGAATCGGCCCAGCATTTT
CDR3: CASSTFSDRGRESAQHF
size: many
J: TRBJ1-5
D: TRBD1
V: TRBV19

DNA: TGTGCCAGCAGTTTTACACTGACAGGGAACTATGGCTACACCTTC
CDR3: CASSFTLTGNYGYTF
size: few
J: TRBJ1-2
D: TRBD1
V: TRBV6-5

DNA: TGCGCCAGCAGCTTAGTGGGAAGTTTGAACACTGAAGCTTTCTTT
CDR3: CASSLVGSLNTEAFF
size: many
J: TRBJ1-1
D: -
V: TRBV5-1

DNA: TGTGCCAGCAGCAACCGGGACTGGGACCAAGAGACCCAGTACTTC
CDR3: CASSNRDWDQETQYF
size: -
J: TRBJ2-5
D: -
V: TRBV11-2

DNA: TGTGCCAGCAGCTTAGACCGGGACAGCTCTGGAAACACCATATATTTT
CDR3: CASSLDRDSSGNTIYF
size: many
J: TRBJ1-3
D: TRBD1
V: TRBV7-6

DNA: TGTGCCAGCAGCTTCAATTCGCAGCCTCGAAGCTATGGCTACACCTTC
CDR3: CASSFNSQPRSYGYTF
size: many
J: TRBJ1-2
D: -
V: TRBV7-2

DNA: TGCAGTGTGCAGGGGGCGGGCGAGCAGTACTTC
CDR3: CSVQGAGEQYF
size: many
J: TRBJ2-7
D: TRBD1
V: TRBV20-1

DNA: TGTGCCAGCAGTTACTCGAAAGCGGCCTCGTGGGATACGCAGTATTTT
CDR3: CASSYSKAASWDTQYF
size: many
J: TRBJ2-3
D: -
V: TRBV6-5

DNA: TGCGCCAGCAGCTTAAACAGCCTCTACGAGCAGTACTTC
CDR3: CASSLNSLYEQYF
size: many
J: TRBJ2-7
D: -
V: TRBV5-1

DNA: TGTGCCAGCAGCAAGGGGCGGGGGGGGACTGAAGCTTTCTTT
CDR3: CASSKGRGGTEAFF
size: few
J: TRBJ1-1
D: -
V: TRBV21-1

DNA: TGCAGCGGCATTCTGCCTCCAGGTGGAATATCCAAAAACATTCAGTACTTC
CDR3: CSGILPPGGISKNIQYF
size: many
J: TRBJ2-4
D: -
V: TRBV29-1

DNA: TGTGCCAGCAGCCTCCGGATCATAAACACGGGCAATGAGCAGTTCTTC
CDR3: CASSLRIINTGNEQFF
size: many
J: TRBJ2-1
D: -
V: TRBV11-2

DNA: TGTGCCAGTAACCCCGGGGTCTTGGCCTACGAGCAGTACTTC
CDR3: CASNPGVLAYEQYF
size: -
J: TRBJ2-7
D: -
V: TRBV19

DNA: TGTGCCAGCAGCTTGGTGGGCGACTCCTACGAGCAGTACTTC
CDR3: CASSLVGDSYEQYF
size: many
J: TRBJ2-7
D: -
V: TRBV7-8

DNA: TGTGCCAGCAGCTGGACTAGCGGGGGGGCCCAAGAGACCCAGTACTTC
CDR3: CASSWTSGGAQETQYF
size: many
J: TRBJ2-5
D: TRBD2
V: TRBV7-8